These T cell receptor beta chains were read from a single sample in a study of T cells after yellow fever vaccination. Via MiXCR, TCRdb re-called the 5' RACE reads, giving one row per CDR3 protein. Among roughly 48,000 distinct CDR3 sequences, more than 6.5% were seen once, and the ten largest hold 20% to 25%. This specimen was CD8+ T cells not binding an NS4B(214-222) dextramer, sorted from PBMCs, taken about 41 days after the first yellow fever vaccination. Receptor source: a man between 18 and 29 years old who received the YFV17D yellow fever vaccine. The conserved cysteine and the conserved F or W are not part of the CDR3 here. Size is omitted from some rows. Given values are once, few, many or a class for expanded clones.

v_gene: TRBV7-3
abundance: many
j_gene: TRBJ2-1
CDR3aa: ASSQYLPGLAGVDSYNEQF

v_gene: TRBV4-1
abundance: few
j_gene: TRBJ2-3
CDR3aa: ASSQDGRGADTQY

v_gene: TRBV7-8
abundance: -
j_gene: TRBJ2-1
CDR3aa: ASSLNGGEQF

v_gene: TRBV11-2
abundance: many
j_gene: TRBJ2-5
CDR3aa: ASSFDPTETQY

v_gene: TRBV12-3/TRBV12-4
abundance: few
j_gene: TRBJ2-3
CDR3aa: ASTQRGGADTQY

v_gene: TRBV19
abundance: -
j_gene: TRBJ2-3
CDR3aa: ASSIRLVWLTDTQY

v_gene: TRBV4-1
abundance: few
j_gene: TRBJ2-1
CDR3aa: ASSQDGGYNEQF

v_gene: TRBV7-3
abundance: few
j_gene: TRBJ2-5
CDR3aa: ASSPLGGAETQY

v_gene: TRBV12-3/TRBV12-4
abundance: many
j_gene: TRBJ2-1
CDR3aa: ASRLAGNEQF

v_gene: TRBV28
abundance: many
j_gene: TRBJ2-3
CDR3aa: ASTRDRELYPSQY

v_gene: TRBV27
abundance: large
j_gene: TRBJ2-7
CDR3aa: ASSLLAGSSYEQY

v_gene: TRBV6-2/TRBV6-3
abundance: -
j_gene: TRBJ2-7
CDR3aa: ALGRGGEQY

v_gene: TRBV6-5
abundance: few
j_gene: TRBJ2-5
CDR3aa: ASSYPGRGGTQY

v_gene: TRBV12-3/TRBV12-4
abundance: many
j_gene: TRBJ2-7
CDR3aa: ASSLARGEQY

v_gene: TRBV19
abundance: few
j_gene: TRBJ2-1
CDR3aa: ASSMWASGGNEQF

v_gene: TRBV27
abundance: -
j_gene: TRBJ2-6
CDR3aa: ASSFGSGANVLT

v_gene: TRBV29-1
abundance: many
j_gene: TRBJ2-2
CDR3aa: SVSTSGELF

v_gene: TRBV12-3/TRBV12-4
abundance: many
j_gene: TRBJ2-5
CDR3aa: ASSLDGYQETQY

v_gene: TRBV4-1
abundance: -
j_gene: TRBJ2-7
CDR3aa: ASSPGDGGYEQY

v_gene: TRBV6-2/TRBV6-3
abundance: few
j_gene: TRBJ1-6
CDR3aa: ASSYSRNGSFSYNSPLH

v_gene: TRBV6-2/TRBV6-3
abundance: -
j_gene: TRBJ1-5
CDR3aa: ASSYSNIGNQPQH

v_gene: TRBV4-1
abundance: -
j_gene: TRBJ1-2
CDR3aa: ASSLTGRDGYT

v_gene: TRBV4-1
abundance: many
j_gene: TRBJ2-7
CDR3aa: ASSQEGAVSYEQY

v_gene: TRBV4-2
abundance: many
j_gene: TRBJ2-2
CDR3aa: ASSHPGQGEYTGELF

v_gene: TRBV29-1
abundance: -
j_gene: TRBJ2-5
CDR3aa: SSNGGGQETQY